This TCR beta chain was sequenced in a study of cytomegalovirus exposure and HLA in healthy donors. Study details: An earlier analysis identified fewer than 130 million unique TCR beta sequences in 150 million to 200 million T cells.

Worth noting for this clone: What it recognizes is unknown.

The CDR3 is made up of 12 amino acids. Trimming left V 3 bases short and J 5 bases short, with 7 bases between. The germline gives CDR1 LNHNV, CDR2 YYDKDF (reference sequence). Donors had nominal health at sampling but likely had unrecorded immune exposures. Study-wide results and caveats: Sequencing probably produced one cluster of sequence variants that were highly shared. Among the CMV-associated chains, three were confirmed in vitro as specific for CMV antigens.

PCR used 60 Vbeta primers and 13 Jbeta primers. The assay was immunoSEQ multiplex PCR, and TCRdb's table has in-frame clones only and misses some. In all, the sample yields some 72,000 clones. The sample taken for sequencing was PBMCs. The V call is TRBV15, the J call TRBJ2-5; maybe TRBD2 (5 bases). The clonotype originates from a man younger than 40 in good health and CMV-seronegative. CDR3: CATSSPGETQYF. The CDR3 region has the DNA TGTGCCACCAGCAGTCCGGGGGAGACCCAGTACTTC.